The 15 T cell receptor beta chains below come from one sample, sequenced in a study of CD8 T cell repertoires and HIV-1 epitope variants. Libraries were prepared by immunoSEQ multiplex PCR; TCRdb keeps only in-frame clonotypes and omits some of them. This table has some 6,800 clones, more than 60% appearing once. No antigen is known for these receptors. Sequencing was carried out using cultured CD8+ T cells derived from PBMCs. These receptor sequences come from a male donor with HIV.

The chain carries TRBV29-1 and TRBJ2-1, with D unresolved. This CDR3 comprises 14 residues. Per the germline V gene, CDR1 is SQVTM and CDR2 is ANQGSEA. V was trimmed by 0 bases and J by 1 base, leaving 7 bases between them. The CDR3 DNA is TGCAGCGTTGAAGACACAGAATCCTACAATGAGCAGTTCTTC. This sequence encodes CSVEDTESYNEQFF.

This clone was found once. The V and J genes are TRBV7-6 and TRBJ2-3; TRBD1 aligns across 10 bases. The CDR3 is made up of 15 amino acids. Trimming removed 7 bases from V and 6 bases from J; junction bases left unmatched: 10. The germline V gene encodes CDR1 SGHVS and CDR2 FNYEAQ. The CDR3 loop reads CASTTRQGATDTQYF. Here the CDR3 DNA reads TGTGCCAGCACCACGCGACAGGGGGCGACGGATACGCAGTATTTT.

The chain employs TRBV7-6 and TRBJ2-5, with 8 bases identical to TRBD1. The ends lost 0 bases at V and 4 bases at J; junction bases unmatched: 10. This CDR3 has 17 residues. The germline gives CDR1 SGHVS, CDR2 FNYEAQ. This CDR3 reads CASSLARDRSGRETQYF. The CDR3 DNA follows: TGTGCCAGCAGCTTAGCCCGGGACAGGAGTGGGAGAGAGACCCAGTACTTC. The variable domain in full, completed from reference TRBV7-6 and TRBJ2-5, reads GAGVSQSPRYKVTKRGQDVALRCDPISGHVSLYWYRQALGQGPEFLTYFNYEAQQDKSGLPNDRFSAERPEGSISTLTIQRTEQRDSAMYRCASSLARDRSGRETQYFGPGTRLLVL.

The chain employs TRBV5-1 and TRBJ2-3; a weak D match, TRBD2 (6 bases). Germline-derived CDR1 and CDR2 are SGHRS and YFSETQ. CDR3 length equals 14 residues. The V end was cut by 0 bases, the J end by 4 bases, with 9 bases between. The CDR3 here is CASSLVGEADTQYF. CDR3 bases: TGCGCCAGCAGCTTGGTAGGGGAGGCAGATACGCAGTATTTT.

The chain employs TRBV27 and TRBJ2-1; TRBD1 might be the D (8 bases). V was pared by 5 bases and J by 7 bases, with 27 bases between. Germline V gene lookup returns CDR1 MNHEY and CDR2 SMNVEV (reference sequence). The CDR3 extends over 18 amino acids. The CDR3 sequence: CASSPLQGAGVEFNEQFF. The CDR3 DNA reads TGTGCCAGCAGTCCCCTCCAGGGGGCGGGGGTTGAGTTTAATGAGCAGTTCTTC.

This sequence joins TRBV18 and TRBJ2-2; D might be TRBD1 (5 bases). Trimming took 4 bases from V and 3 from J, leaving 12 bases between them. In germline, CDR1 is KGHSH, CDR2 LQKENI. The CDR3 consists of 15 residues. As DNA, the CDR3 is TGTGCCAGCTCACTAGGGCAAGGGGACACCGGGGAGCTGTTTTTT. Translated: CASSLGQGDTGELFF.

This chain links TRBV21-1 with TRBJ2-3; the table's TRBD1 call for D was not verified on the DNA. TRBV21-1 is classified as a pseudogene. CDR3 length: 13 residues. CDR3 region: CASGGRGTDTQYF. The CDR3 nucleotides are TGTGCCAGCGGGGGCAGGGGCACAGATACGCAGTATTTT.

V usage is TRBV9 and J usage is TRBJ1-3; the D is unclear. This CDR3 is 15 amino acids long. V lost 3 bases to trimming and J lost 0 bases, with 10 bases between them. Germline V gene data show CDR1 as SGDLS and CDR2 as YYNGEE. CDR3 nucleotides: TGTGCCAGCAGCGGGTTACAGAGCTCTGGAAACACCATATATTTT. This gives the protein CASSGLQSSGNTIYF.

This sequence joins TRBV5-1 and TRBJ2-7, with 12 bases identical to TRBD1. The junction had 15 bases not matched to a gene; V was cut back by 5 bases and J by 3 bases. The CDR3 is 18 amino acids. CDR1 and CDR2 from the germline V gene are SGHRS and YFSETQ. CDR3 loop: CASRSGTGGLRGLYEQYF. The CDR3, as DNA: TGCGCCAGCAGATCCGGGACAGGGGGCTTACGGGGCCTCTACGAGCAGTACTTC.

The chain recombines TRBV5-6 with TRBJ2-3, with 13 positions matching TRBD2. The CDR3 loop spans 17 amino acids. V was pared by 0 bases and J by 4 bases, with 5 bases of the junction left unmatched. Germline CDR1 and CDR2: SGHDT and YYEEEE. The CDR3 DNA follows: TGTGCCAGCAGCTTGGAAGGACTAGCGGGAGCGGCAGATACGCAGTATTTT. This translates into CASSLEGLAGAADTQYF.

The genes are TRBV2 and TRBJ2-3; possibly TRBD2 for D (6 bases). The CDR3 runs 13 residues. Germline-derived CDR1 and CDR2 are SNHLY and FYNNEI. Trimming left V 7 bases short and J 0 bases short, with 8 bases between. The CDR3 region is CASKRASTDTQYF. The CDR3 region has the DNA TGTGCCAGCAAGCGGGCTAGCACAGATACGCAGTATTTT.

The chain combines TRBV6-1 with TRBJ2-1; D gene ambiguous. There are 12 residues in the CDR3. Germline V gives CDR1 MNHNS, CDR2 SASEGT. The V end was cut by 5 bases, the J end by 8 bases, with 10 bases between. CDR3 amino acids: CASSSGWDEQFF. The CDR3 bases are TGTGCCAGCAGTTCTGGGTGGGATGAGCAGTTCTTC.

The chain carries TRBV5-1 and TRBJ2-5, with no clear D. Germline V gene sequence: CDR1 SGHRS, CDR2 YFSETQ. The CDR3 covers 14 residues. V was trimmed by 0 bases and J by 3 bases, leaving 9 bases between them. The CDR3 sequence is CASSLDGWEETQYF. The CDR3, as DNA: TGCGCCAGCAGCTTGGACGGGTGGGAAGAGACCCAGTACTTC.

The chain employs TRBV18 and TRBJ2-1, with 7 bases fitting TRBD1. After removal of 4 bases from V and 8 bases from J, the junction contained 14 bases not matched to a gene. The CDR3 has 16 residues. Looked up from germline, CDR1 is KGHSH and CDR2 is LQKENI. CDR3 DNA sequence: TGTGCCAGCTCACTACTACAGGGGTTGGGGCACGATGAGCAGTTCTTC. Its protein product is CASSLLQGLGHDEQFF.

The chain is built from TRBV4-1 and TRBJ2-7; tentative D call: TRBD2 (6 bases). V lost 1 base, J lost 2 bases, and 12 bases lay in between. The CDR3 spans 15 residues. Germline CDR1 and CDR2: MGHRA and YSYEKL. The CDR3 protein is CASSQVPEGPYEQYF. DNA of the CDR3: TGCGCCAGCAGCCAAGTCCCGGAGGGCCCCTACGAGCAGTACTTC.